This T cell receptor (beta chain) appears in the sequencing data of a study of blood T cell repertoires in COVID-19. The study drew participants aged about 18 to 89 years from approximately 23 US areas. Participants were placed into cohorts based on the clinical history they reported. Here immunoSEQ multiplex PCR was the method, and the copy in TCRdb shows in-frame clones only, minus some. The sample holds approximately 190,000 clones; approximately 79% are singletons and the top ten take 4% to 6.5%. Trimming removed 4 bases from V and 6 bases from J; junction bases left unmatched: 8. Germline values: CDR1 SGHKS, CDR2 YYEKEE (reference sequence). The CDR3 is 15 residues long. This clone was seen only once.

The chain links TRBV5-5 to TRBJ1-5; 9 positions match TRBD1. Sequenced material: PBMCs or T cells enriched from blood (not recorded which). This sequence originates from a woman aged 55-70 years with acute COVID-19. In nucleotides, the CDR3 is TGTGCCAGCAGCCCCACAGGGGGCGAGGTTCAGCCCCAGCATTTT. As protein: CASSPTGGEVQPQHF.